This TCR beta chain was recorded in a study of T cell repertoires in cytomegalovirus infection. About the study: Public TCR beta signatures were indicative of both CMV infection and a matching HLA type.

For this clonotype: Its target is not known.

V shed 8 bases and J shed 0 bases, with 18 bases lying between them. This CDR3 has 16 residues. Germline V gene data show CDR1 as SNHLY and CDR2 as FYNNEI. One entry per CDR3 protein results from TCRdb running MiXCR on the reads. The sample records about 440,000 distinct CDR3 sequences, about 33% being singletons. Study results and caveats: CMV carriers with the relevant HLA were identified by cumulative public TCR beta family frequency. CMV-specific TCR beta clonotypes restricted by HLA-C were the ones dominating the ex vivo response.

The chain couples TRBV2 to TRBJ2-3; D gene unclear. The sequencing input was PBMCs. This TCR was sampled from a human donor in good health (CMV status not recorded). Some clones in this sample may be carry-over from other donors' samples. The CDR3 is CASQRKHTTSTDTQYF. CDR3 DNA sequence: TGTGCCAGCCAAAGAAAACATACAACTAGCACAGATACGCAGTATTTT. Full variable domain (remainder filled in from reference TRBV2 and TRBJ2-3): EPEVTQTPSHQVTQMGQEVILRCVPISNHLYFYWYRQILGQKVEFLVSFYNNEISEKSEIFDDQFSVERPDGSNFTLKIRSTKLEDSAMYFCASQRKHTTSTDTQYFGPGTRLTVL.